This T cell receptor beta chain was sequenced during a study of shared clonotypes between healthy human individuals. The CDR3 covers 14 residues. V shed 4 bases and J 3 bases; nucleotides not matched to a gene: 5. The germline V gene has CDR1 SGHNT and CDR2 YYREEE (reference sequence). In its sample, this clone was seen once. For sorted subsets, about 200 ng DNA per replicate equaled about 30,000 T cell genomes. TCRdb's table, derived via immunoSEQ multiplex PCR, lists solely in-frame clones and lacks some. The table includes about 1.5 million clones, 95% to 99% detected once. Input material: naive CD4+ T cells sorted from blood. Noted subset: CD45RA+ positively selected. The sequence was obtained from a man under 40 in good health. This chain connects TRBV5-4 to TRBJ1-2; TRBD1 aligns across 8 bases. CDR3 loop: CASSIQGDYYGYTF. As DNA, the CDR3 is TGTGCCAGCAGCATACAGGGGGATTACTATGGCTACACCTTC.